The next 9 T cell receptor beta chains were all read from a single sample in a study of neurological immune-mediated disorders. Using its own MiXCR run on the 5' RACE reads, TCRdb lists one record per CDR3 protein. The profile covers 30,000 to 40,000 distinct CDR3 sequences, with around 4% appearing a single time and more than 2% taken by the ten largest. The sample consisted of PBMCs. Receptors were obtained from a man under 40 with multiple sclerosis.

The rearrangement joins TRBV20-1 to TRBJ2-5; 9 bases map to TRBD2. Per germline, CDR1 DFQATT and CDR2 SNEGSKA (reference sequence). Trimming cost V 6 bases and J 5 bases; bases outside gene matches: 7. The CDR3 loop spans 13 amino acids. CDR3 loop: CSATGTSLETQYF. The CDR3 nucleotides are TGCAGTGCAACCGGGACTAGCCTCGAGACCCAGTACTTC.

At least ten counts were recorded for this clonotype. This sequence joins TRBV12-3 or TRBV12-4 and TRBJ1-2; 7 bases map to TRBD1. V trimming: 6 bases; J trimming: 7 bases; junction bases outside the gene matches: 11. CDR3 length equals 14 residues. The DNA for the CDR3 is TGTGCCAGCAGACTGGTGGGGACAGACCTTGGCTACACCTTC. Translating gives CASRLVGTDLGYTF.

In its sample, this clonotype was seen many times. The rearrangement links TRBV7-9 to TRBJ2-5; D possibly matches TRBD1 or TRBD2 (5 bases each). There are 14 residues in the CDR3. Germline V CDR1 and CDR2: SEHNR, FQNEAQ (reference sequence). Trimming took 5 bases from V and 5 from J, leaving 15 bases between them. The CDR3 loop reads CASSGRGLGETQYF. The CDR3 region has the DNA TGTGCCAGCAGCGGACGGGGCCTGGGGGAGACCCAGTACTTC.

This clonotype was recorded many times. V gene TRBV20-1 combines with J gene TRBJ1-1; D unclear. The CDR3 length is 12 residues. The V gene lost 0 bases and the J gene lost 7 bases, with 9 bases spanning the gap. Per germline, CDR1 DFQATT and CDR2 SNEGSKA (reference sequence). The DNA for the CDR3 is TGCAGTGCTAGAGATAGTGGGGTTGAAGCTTTCTTT. Translated, it gives CSARDSGVEAFF.

This clonotype was counted many times. This chain joins TRBV3-1 and TRBJ2-2; 9 nucleotides match TRBD1. From germline, CDR1 is LGHDT and CDR2 YNNKEL (reference sequence). The V gene end was trimmed by 5 bases and the J gene end by 3 bases; junction bases not matched to a gene: 7. CDR3 length: 16 amino acids. As DNA, the CDR3 is TGTGCCAGCAGCAAAGGACAGGGGATGTACACCGGGGAGCTGTTTTTT. Protein product: CASSKGQGMYTGELFF.

This clonotype was counted only a few times. This chain connects TRBV20-1 to TRBJ2-7, with 9 bases lining up with TRBD1. This CDR3 is built from 15 residues. The germline CDR1 and CDR2 sequences are DFQATT and SNEGSKA (reference sequence). V gave up 2 bases and J gave up 3 bases; unmatched junction bases: 8. The CDR3 nucleotides read TGCAGTGCTAGATCTATCGGGGACAGGGTCTACGAGCAGTACTTC. It yields the protein CSARSIGDRVYEQYF.

This clonotype was observed many times. For the CDR3, the DNA is TGTGCCGCGACCCCGACTGAGCCTAACACTGAAGCTTTCTTT. Translation: CAATPTEPNTEAFF. The genes are TRBV6-5 and TRBJ1-1; D is undetermined. V lost 11 bases and J 2 bases, leaving 18 bases between the germline ends. The CDR3 is 14 residues long. Looked up from germline, CDR1 is MNHEY and CDR2 is SVGAGI.

Here the CDR3 DNA reads TGCAGTGCTAGGATTCAGGGTGGGGCCGGGGAGCTGTTTTTT. This encodes CSARIQGGAGELFF. The chain couples TRBV20-1 to TRBJ2-2, with D perhaps TRBD1 (5 bases). Between the trimmed V and J ends, which lost 3 bases and 6 bases, there was a span of 14 bases. Germline CDR1 reads DFQATT; CDR2 reads SNEGSKA (reference sequence). This CDR3 region has 14 residues.

Many counts were recorded for this clonotype. This may stem from a read error, because a much larger clone lies one nucleotide away. This rearrangement joins TRBV12-3 or TRBV12-4 to TRBJ2-5; D might be TRBD1 or TRBD2, each matching 7 bases. This CDR3 contains 15 residues. Trimming left V 6 bases short and J 4 bases short, with 18 bases between. CDR3 region: CASRSGTEGGETQYF. DNA of the CDR3: TGTGCCAGCAGAAGCGGGACAGAAGGGGGAGAGACCCAGTACTTC.